Sequencing of this T cell receptor beta chain was carried out in a study of CD8 T cells in Susac syndrome (dated by TCRdb to about 2019). About the investigation overall: Whether CD8+ T cell activation and differentiation in Susac syndrome was antigen driven was tested using repertoire sequencing. CD8+ T cell repertoire clonality was compared between about a dozen healthy donors, approximately 14 Susac syndrome patients and 15 multiple sclerosis patients.

V is cut by 1 base and J by 5 bases, and the space between the germline ends is 8 bases. Counted from cysteine to phenylalanine, this CDR3 has 13 amino acids. Kept here is only the CDR3 DNA, which spans 39 bases and is read in frame from base 1. CDR1 is given as LGHNT and CDR2 as FRNRAP, both from the germline V gene. RNA was extracted with the RNeasy kit and about 0.5 to 1 ug was reverse transcribed using random hexamers. The immunoSEQ multiplex PCR assay, covering 54 Vbeta and 13 Jbeta segments, was used to amplify TCR beta CDR3 regions. To correct PCR amplification bias, a synthetic template baseline was used for both primer optimization and computational correction. For the original study's pipeline: Only productive sequences were kept, with reads annotated to V, D and J genes according to IMGT and analyzed in immunoSEQ Analyzer. Clonality was calculated as one minus the Shannon entropy normalized by log2 of the number of productive unique sequences. For each patient and control, public and private clones were evaluated within the 100 most prevalent clones. Clones were defined as Susac-specific if absent from the healthy and MS cohorts, from 900 to 1,200 published viral clones and from other ImmuneACCESS disease sequences. Clones were called with MiXCR by TCRdb after fastp trimmed the public reads at Q25, and only in-frame beta chains were retained. Rows merge per CDR3 protein into single entries with the most common DNA and genes. TCRdb's processing, not the study's, gives the V and J calls here. The sample table shows 150,000 to 190,000 distinct CDR3 sequences, and less than 97% are seen once. Of the sample, approximately 0.15% falls within the top ten clones.

Broader findings and caveats from the paper: The TCR sequencing and HLA analysis was acknowledged to have included a relatively small number of individuals.

Peripheral blood CD8+ and CD4+ T cells from healthy donors, Susac syndrome patients and multiple sclerosis patients were profiled by high-throughput TCR beta sequencing. The multiple sclerosis controls were treatment-naive patients whose relapsing-remitting disease, either stable or active, fulfilled the revised McDonald criteria. Bulk CD8+ and CD4+ T cells were purified magnetically by negative isolation, whereas CD8+ TEMRA cells were enriched by FACS. Blood was collected in EDTA tubes and processed within 24 hours, with PBMCs isolated through density gradient centrifugation. PBMCs intended for TCR sequencing were cryopreserved in liquid nitrogen and were subsequently thawed in a 37 degrees C water bath. Purity of sorted or isolated CD4+, CD8+ and CD8+ TEMRA cells was at least 90%. A note on this clonotype: There is no known antigen for this receptor. Base qualities were left out, and no much larger clone turns up one base away.

The sequenced material came from CD8+ T cells from PBMCs. The clonotype was recovered from a human donor with multiple sclerosis. The rearrangement combines TRBV12-5 with TRBJ1-1; the D segment could be TRBD1, given 5 matching bases. The sequenced DNA: TGTGCTAGTGGTTTGGACTGGGGGACTGAAGCTTTCTTT. It is translated as CASGLDWGTEAFF. The variable domain in full, with residues beyond the CDR3 obtained from the reference TRBV12-5 and TRBJ1-1 genes, is DARVTQTPRHKVTEMGQEVTMRCQPILGHNTVFWYRQTMMQGLELLAYFRNRAPLDDSGMPKDRFSAEMPDATLATLKIQPSEPRDSAVYFCASGLDWGTEAFFGQGTRLTVV.